These 22 T cell receptor beta chains were sequenced from one sample in a study of T-cell memory formation after mild COVID-19. In TCRdb, the 5' RACE reads were re-called with MiXCR into one record per CDR3 protein. Of hundreds of thousands of distinct CDR3 sequences listed, around 30% were seen once; the top ten hold 13%. Sequencing used PBMCs or a T cell subset sorted from them (not recorded which). These receptors were taken from an adult woman who had mild COVID-19 (a few samples of this study predate the infection). Cell type and time point are not known.

The V call is TRBV24-1, the J call TRBJ2-1; the match to TRBD1 covers 7 bases. The CDR3 consists of 13 residues. The germline gives CDR1 KGHDR, CDR2 SFDVKD. Trimming cost V 3 bases and J 10 bases; bases outside gene matches: 5. As DNA, the CDR3 is TGTGCCACCAGTGATCACAGGGGAAGCGAGCAGTTCTTC. Its protein product is CATSDHRGSEQFF.

The chain has TRBV11-2 and TRBJ2-1; 8 nucleotides match TRBD1. This CDR3 region has 13 residues. V lost 5 bases to trimming and J lost 8 bases; unmatched junction nucleotides: 5. Per germline, CDR1 SGHAT and CDR2 FQNNGV. The CDR3 coding sequence is TGTGCCAGCAGCCAGGGGGCAGTGGATGAGCAGTTCTTC. Protein product: CASSQGAVDEQFF. Combining the CDR3 with reference TRBV11-2 and TRBJ2-1 gives the whole variable domain EAGVAQSPRYKIIEKRQSVAFWCNPISGHATLYWYQQILGQGPKLLIQFQNNGVVDDSQLPKDRFSAERLKGVDSTLKIQPAKLEDSAVYLCASSQGAVDEQFFGPGTRLTVL.

This clonotype occurred a few times. The chain joins TRBV24-1 to TRBJ2-3, with 8 bases matching TRBD2. The V gene end was trimmed by 3 bases and the J gene end by 3 bases; junction bases not matched to a gene: 10. The CDR3 totals 17 residues. Looked up from germline, CDR1 is KGHDR and CDR2 is SFDVKD. The CDR3 nucleotides read TGTGCCACCAGTGATCCCCAAGAGCGGGGGCAGACAGATACGCAGTATTTT. Translating gives CATSDPQERGQTDTQYF.

The J gene is TRBJ2-7, the V gene TRBV9; D perhaps matches TRBD2 (5 bases). Per germline, CDR1 SGDLS and CDR2 YYNGEE. V was trimmed by 1 base and J by 7 bases, leaving 12 bases between them. The CDR3 has 13 amino acids. The CDR3 loop reads CASSVSPRDEQYF. The CDR3 DNA sequence: TGTGCCAGCAGCGTATCCCCCCGGGATGAGCAGTACTTC.

The gene calls are TRBV7-6 and TRBJ1-1, with D perhaps matching TRBD1 (6 bases). Germline V gene data show CDR1 as SGHVS and CDR2 as FNYEAQ. V shed 1 base and J shed 0 bases, with 15 bases lying between them. The CDR3 consists of 17 residues. CDR3 DNA: TGTGCCAGCAGCTTAGGGGTGTTCAGGGGCCTGAACACTGAAGCTTTCTTT. Protein: CASSLGVFRGLNTEAFF.

This clonotype was seen only a few times. The chain joins TRBV6-6 to TRBJ1-5, with D hard to call. The CDR3 is 12 amino acids. V was shortened by 6 bases and J by 9 bases, with 12 bases between the two germline ends. Per germline, CDR1 MNHNY and CDR2 SVGAGI (reference sequence). In DNA form, the CDR3 reads TGTGCCAGCAGCCCAAAAGGGCGGCCCCAGCATTTT. It codes for CASSPKGRPQHF.

The rearrangement links TRBV19 to TRBJ2-1, with D possibly being TRBD2 (6 bases). V lost 8 bases and J 2 bases, leaving 16 bases between the germline ends. This CDR3 comprises 15 residues. Germline lookup yields CDR1 LNHDA and CDR2 SQIVND (reference sequence). In DNA, the CDR3 is TGTGCCAGTGGCGACCGGGAGAACGCCTACAATGAGCAGTTCTTC. Translating it yields CASGDRENAYNEQFF.

The chain joins TRBV7-2 to TRBJ2-7; 9 nucleotides agree with TRBD1. With 2 bases clipped from V and 7 bases from J, the junction kept 9 bases outside the gene matches. This CDR3 is 15 amino acids long. Germline V gene lookup returns CDR1 SGHTA and CDR2 FQGNSA. The CDR3 is CASSLSRDREGEQYF. The CDR3 DNA reads TGTGCCAGCAGCTTATCCCGGGACAGGGAAGGAGAGCAGTACTTC. The full variable domain, rest sourced from reference TRBV7-2 and TRBJ2-7, is GAGVSQSPSNKVTEKGKDVELRCDPISGHTALYWYRQSLGQGLEFLIYFQGNSAPDKSGLPSDRFSAERTGGSVSTLTIQRTQQEDSAVYLCASSLSRDREGEQYFGPGTRLTVT.

V is TRBV24-1 and J is TRBJ2-3; D perhaps matches TRBD2 (6 bases). CDR1 and CDR2 from the germline V gene are KGHDR and SFDVKD. The CDR3 covers 16 residues. V was trimmed by 4 bases and J by 0 bases, leaving 13 bases between them. The CDR3 is CATSDTGTSSTDTQYF. CDR3 sequence (DNA): TGTGCCACCAGTGACACCGGGACTTCTAGCACAGATACGCAGTATTTT.

The chain has TRBV5-1 and TRBJ2-5; 13 positions match TRBD2. The CDR3 runs to 16 residues. Germline V gene lookup returns CDR1 SGHRS and CDR2 YFSETQ. With V trimmed by 4 bases and J by 1 base, 4 bases remained unmatched. CDR3 bases: TGCGCCAGCAGCCCTGGACTAGCGGGGGCCCAAGAGACCCAGTACTTC. As protein: CASSPGLAGAQETQYF.

This clonotype showed up just a few times. The J gene is TRBJ1-6, the V gene TRBV7-8; TRBD1 might be the D (6 bases). Germline V gives CDR1 SGHVS, CDR2 FQNEAQ. V gave up 0 bases and J gave up 10 bases, with 13 bases separating them. The CDR3 is 15 amino acids. CDR3: CASSLAHGQQSPLHF. CDR3 DNA sequence: TGTGCCAGCAGCTTAGCCCATGGACAGCAATCACCCCTCCACTTT. Supplemented by reference TRBV7-8 and TRBJ1-6, the full variable domain reads GAGVSQSPRYKVAKRGQDVALRCDPISGHVSLFWYQQALGQGPEFLTYFQNEAQLDKSGLPSDRFFAERPEGSVSTLKIQRTQQEDSAVYLCASSLAHGQQSPLHFGNGTRLTVT.

The sample holds a few counts of this clonotype. The rearrangement links TRBV15 to TRBJ2-3; D unresolved. Trimming cost V 5 bases and J 5 bases, with 8 bases left between them. The CDR3 sequence is 12 residues long. Germline CDR1 is LNHNV and CDR2 is YYDKDF (reference sequence). The CDR3 nucleotides are TGTGCCACCAGCGAGACCGTAGATACGCAGTATTTT. Protein sequence: CATSETVDTQYF.

The chain links TRBV5-1 to TRBJ2-1, with 9 bases fitting TRBD1. Germline V gene sequence: CDR1 SGHRS, CDR2 YFSETQ. The CDR3 has 15 amino acids. Losses at the gene ends were 7 bases for V and 4 bases for J; bases not matched to a gene: 9. CDR3 sequence (DNA): TGCGCCAGCTTCCTTGCGGGACAGGGATACAATGAGCAGTTCTTC. Its protein is CASFLAGQGYNEQFF.

Only a few counts were recorded for this clonotype. The rearrangement joins TRBV6-2 or TRBV6-3 to TRBJ2-3; 13 positions agree with TRBD2. Germline CDR1 reads MNHEY; CDR2 reads SVGEGT. The length of the CDR3 is 16 residues. J gave up 6 bases and V 6 bases, and 9 bases lay outside the gene matches. CDR3 nucleotides: TGTGCCAGCAGCGACGGACTAGCGGGAGCGGCGGATACGCAGTATTTT. It codes for CASSDGLAGAADTQYF.

This clonotype showed up just a few times. V gene TRBV5-6 combines with J gene TRBJ2-7, with TRBD2 identical over 8 bases. The CDR3 runs 18 residues. Germline V gene sequence: CDR1 SGHDT, CDR2 YYEEEE. V dropped 0 bases and J dropped 0; count of bases not matched to a gene: 11. The CDR3 region is CASSLVIGTRQISYEQYF. CDR3 DNA sequence: TGTGCCAGCAGCTTGGTGATCGGGACTAGGCAAATCTCCTACGAGCAGTACTTC.

Ten or more counts support this clonotype. V usage is TRBV5-1 and J usage is TRBJ1-1; tentative D call: TRBD1 (5 bases). Trimming took off 5 bases at V and 1 base at J, with 15 bases between the two ends. The germline V gene has CDR1 SGHRS and CDR2 YFSETQ. This CDR3 has 15 amino acids. Here the CDR3 DNA reads TGCGCCAGCAGTCAATTACCGGGACGGAACACTGAAGCTTTCTTT. It specifies CASSQLPGRNTEAFF.

This clonotype was observed a handful of times. The chain carries TRBV6-1 and TRBJ2-4; no definite D call. V dropped 1 base and J dropped 0 bases, with 7 bases sitting between them. The CDR3 consists of 15 residues. Germline CDR1 and CDR2: MNHNS and SASEGT. The CDR3 sequence is CASSEGTLAKNIQYF. The CDR3 DNA is TGTGCCAGCAGTGAAGGTACATTAGCCAAAAACATTCAGTACTTC.

This clonotype has a handful of counts. CDR3: CATEGGGGNQPQHF. The CDR3 nucleotides are TGTGCCACCGAAGGGGGAGGCGGCAATCAGCCCCAGCATTTT. The gene calls are TRBV6-6 and TRBJ1-5, with D possibly being TRBD1 (6 bases). There are 14 residues in the CDR3. Germline values: CDR1 MNHNY, CDR2 SVGAGI (reference sequence). Trimming left V 10 bases short and J 2 bases short, with 15 bases between.

This clonotype turned up a few times. The chain links TRBV9 to TRBJ2-5, with 11 nucleotides matching TRBD2. This CDR3 contains 15 residues. CDR1 and CDR2 (germline): SGDLS, YYNGEE. V dropped 0 bases and J dropped 4; count of bases not matched to a gene: 2. CDR3 amino acids: CASSVDLAGGETQYF. CDR3 DNA sequence: TGTGCCAGCAGCGTAGACCTAGCGGGAGGAGAGACCCAGTACTTC.

In its sample, this clonotype was seen a few times. The chain links TRBV24-1 to TRBJ2-1, with D perhaps matching TRBD2 (6 bases). The germline V gene has CDR1 KGHDR and CDR2 SFDVKD. This CDR3 has 11 residues. V lost 5 bases and J lost 13, with 11 bases in between. The CDR3 sequence: CATSGGLAQFF. DNA for the CDR3: TGTGCCACCAGTGGGGGACTGGCACAGTTCTTC.

This clonotype was seen a handful of times. This chain links TRBV2 with TRBJ1-1, with a possible D match to TRBD1 (6 bases). The germline CDR1 and CDR2 sequences are SNHLY and FYNNEI. Trimming pared 7 bases from V and 6 bases from J, leaving 15 bases between. The CDR3 extends over 13 amino acids. The CDR3 coding sequence is TGTGCCAGCATTCAGGGTAACAGGGCTGAAGCTTTCTTT. Encoded protein: CASIQGNRAEAFF.

The chain employs TRBV9 and TRBJ2-1, with TRBD2 matching 8 bases. CDR1 and CDR2 (germline): SGDLS, YYNGEE. CDR3 length: 15 amino acids. V trimming: 1 base; J trimming: 2 bases; junction bases outside the gene matches: 2. The CDR3, as DNA: TGTGCCAGCAGCGTAACAGCGGGAGCCTACAATGAGCAGTTCTTC. Translation gives CASSVTAGAYNEQFF.